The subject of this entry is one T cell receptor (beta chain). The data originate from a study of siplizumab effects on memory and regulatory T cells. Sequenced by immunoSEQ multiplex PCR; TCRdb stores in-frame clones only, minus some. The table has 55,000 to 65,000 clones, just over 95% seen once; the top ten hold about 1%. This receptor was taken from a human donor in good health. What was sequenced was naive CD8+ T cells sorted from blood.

CDR3 loop: CASSRQGTLHEQYF. The DNA for the CDR3 is TGTGCCAGCAGCCGACAGGGGACCCTCCACGAGCAGTACTTC. The chain recombines TRBV5-8 with TRBJ2-7; 8 bases line up with TRBD1. CDR3 size: 14 residues. V lost 4 bases and J lost 5; bases outside the gene matches: 8. Germline V gene lookup returns CDR1 SGHTS and CDR2 YDEGEE.